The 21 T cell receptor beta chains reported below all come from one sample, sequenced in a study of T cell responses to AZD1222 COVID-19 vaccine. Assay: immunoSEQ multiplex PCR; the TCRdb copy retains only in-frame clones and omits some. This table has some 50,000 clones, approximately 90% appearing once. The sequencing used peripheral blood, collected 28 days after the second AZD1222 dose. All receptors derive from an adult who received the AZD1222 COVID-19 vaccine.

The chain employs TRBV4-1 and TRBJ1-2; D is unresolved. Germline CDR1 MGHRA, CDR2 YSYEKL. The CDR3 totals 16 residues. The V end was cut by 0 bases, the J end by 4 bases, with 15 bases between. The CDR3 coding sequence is TGCGCCAGCAGCCAAGATTCGCCAGAGCCATTCTATGGCTACACCTTC. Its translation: CASSQDSPEPFYGYTF.

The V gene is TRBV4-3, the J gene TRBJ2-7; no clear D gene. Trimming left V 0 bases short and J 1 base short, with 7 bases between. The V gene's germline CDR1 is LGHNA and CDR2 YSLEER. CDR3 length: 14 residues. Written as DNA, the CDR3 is TGCGCCAGCAGCCAAGAGCCGGCTTCCTACGAGCAGTACTTC. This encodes CASSQEPASYEQYF.

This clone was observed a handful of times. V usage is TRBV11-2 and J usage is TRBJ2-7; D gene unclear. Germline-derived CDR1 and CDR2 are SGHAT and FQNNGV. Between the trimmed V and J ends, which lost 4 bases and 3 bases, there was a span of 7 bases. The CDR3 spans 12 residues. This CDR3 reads CASSWTIYEQYF. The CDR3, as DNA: TGTGCCAGCAGCTGGACGATCTACGAGCAGTACTTC.

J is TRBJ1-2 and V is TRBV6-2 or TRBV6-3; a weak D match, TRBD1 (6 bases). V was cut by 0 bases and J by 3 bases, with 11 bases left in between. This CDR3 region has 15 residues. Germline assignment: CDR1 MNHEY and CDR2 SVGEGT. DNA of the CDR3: TGTGCCAGCAGTTACTCGATACCAGGGGACTATGGCTACACCTTC. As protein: CASSYSIPGDYGYTF.

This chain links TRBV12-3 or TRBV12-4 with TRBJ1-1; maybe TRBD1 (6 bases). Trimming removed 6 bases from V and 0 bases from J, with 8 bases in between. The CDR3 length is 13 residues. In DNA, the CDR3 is TGTGCCAGCAGAACAGGGTTGAACACTGAAGCTTTCTTT. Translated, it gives CASRTGLNTEAFF.

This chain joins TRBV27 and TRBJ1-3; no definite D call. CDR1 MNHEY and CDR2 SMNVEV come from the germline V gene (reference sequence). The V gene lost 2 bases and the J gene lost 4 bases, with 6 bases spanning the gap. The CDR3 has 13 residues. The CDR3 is CASSLRPGNTIYF. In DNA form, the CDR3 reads TGTGCCAGCAGTTTACGACCGGGAAACACCATATATTTT.

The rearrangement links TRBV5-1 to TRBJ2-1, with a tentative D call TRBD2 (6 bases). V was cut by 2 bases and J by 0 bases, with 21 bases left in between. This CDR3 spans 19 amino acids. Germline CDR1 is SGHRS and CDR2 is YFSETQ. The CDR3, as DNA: TGCGCCAGCAGCTTTCCGACCCATAGCGTCGGGGGCTCCTACAATGAGCAGTTCTTC. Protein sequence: CASSFPTHSVGGSYNEQFF.

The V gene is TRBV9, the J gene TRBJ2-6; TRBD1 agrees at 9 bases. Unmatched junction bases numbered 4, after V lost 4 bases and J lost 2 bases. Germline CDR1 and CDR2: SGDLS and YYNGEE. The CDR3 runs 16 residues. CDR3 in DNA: TGTGCCAGCAGCCCAGGGACAGGGACTGGGGCCAACGTCCTGACTTTC. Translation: CASSPGTGTGANVLTF.

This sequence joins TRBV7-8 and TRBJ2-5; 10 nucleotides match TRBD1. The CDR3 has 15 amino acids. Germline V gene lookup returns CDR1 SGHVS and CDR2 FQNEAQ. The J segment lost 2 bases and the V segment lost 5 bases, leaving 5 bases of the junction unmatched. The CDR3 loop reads CASSIRDRGQETQYF. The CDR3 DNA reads TGTGCCAGCAGCATCCGGGACAGGGGTCAAGAGACCCAGTACTTC.

The CDR3 is CASRPTGGPDYEQYF. CDR3 sequence (DNA): TGTGCCAGCAGACCGACAGGGGGCCCTGATTACGAGCAGTACTTC. This sequence joins TRBV27 and TRBJ2-7; 10 bases line up with TRBD1. From germline, CDR1 is MNHEY and CDR2 SMNVEV (reference sequence). V shed 6 bases and J 4 bases; nucleotides not matched to a gene: 9. This CDR3 comprises 15 residues.

DNA for the CDR3: TGTGCCAGCAGCCCCGGGACGTCTCGGGGTGAGCAGTTCTTC. Its translation is CASSPGTSRGEQFF. V gene TRBV5-4 combines with J gene TRBJ2-1, with D perhaps matching TRBD1 or TRBD2 (5 bases each). Germline V lookup: CDR1 SGHNT, CDR2 YYREEE (reference sequence). V was pared by 4 bases and J by 9 bases, with 17 bases between. CDR3 length: 14 residues.

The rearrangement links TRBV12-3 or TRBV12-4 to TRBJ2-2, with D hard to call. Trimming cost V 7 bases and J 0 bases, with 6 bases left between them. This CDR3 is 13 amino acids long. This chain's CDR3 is CASKNANTGELFF. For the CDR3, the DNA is TGTGCCAGCAAGAACGCGAACACCGGGGAGCTGTTTTTT.

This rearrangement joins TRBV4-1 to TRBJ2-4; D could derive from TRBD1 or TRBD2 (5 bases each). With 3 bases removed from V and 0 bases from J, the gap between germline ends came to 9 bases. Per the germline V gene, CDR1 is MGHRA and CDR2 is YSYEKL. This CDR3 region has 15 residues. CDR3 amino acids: CASSQGPPAKNIQYF. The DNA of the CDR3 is TGCGCCAGCAGCCAGGGACCGCCAGCCAAAAACATTCAGTACTTC.

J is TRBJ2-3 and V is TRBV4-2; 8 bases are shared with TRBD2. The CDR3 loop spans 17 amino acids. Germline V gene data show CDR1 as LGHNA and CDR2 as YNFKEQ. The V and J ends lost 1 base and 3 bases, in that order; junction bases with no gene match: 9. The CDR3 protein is CASSQVQRESNTDTQYF. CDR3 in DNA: TGTGCCAGCAGCCAAGTCCAGCGGGAGTCGAATACAGATACGCAGTATTTT.

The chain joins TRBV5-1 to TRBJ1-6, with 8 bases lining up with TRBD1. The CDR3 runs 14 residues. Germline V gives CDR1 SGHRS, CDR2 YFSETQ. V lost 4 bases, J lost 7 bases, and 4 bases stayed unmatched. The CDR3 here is CASSRDRKNSPLHF. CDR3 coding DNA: TGCGCCAGCAGCCGGGACAGGAAGAATTCACCCCTCCACTTT.

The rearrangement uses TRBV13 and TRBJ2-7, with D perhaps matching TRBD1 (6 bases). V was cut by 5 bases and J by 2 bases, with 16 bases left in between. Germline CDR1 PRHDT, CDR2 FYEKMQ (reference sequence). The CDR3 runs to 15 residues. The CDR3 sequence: CASSPEQGLAYEQYF. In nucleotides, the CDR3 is TGTGCCAGCAGCCCCGAACAGGGTTTAGCCTACGAGCAGTACTTC. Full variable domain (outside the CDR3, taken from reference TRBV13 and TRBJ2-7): AAGVIQSPRHLIKEKRETATLKCYPIPRHDTVYWYQQGPGQDPQFLISFYEKMQSDKGSIPDRFSAQQFSDYHSELNMSSLELGDSALYFCASSPEQGLAYEQYFGPGTRLTVT.

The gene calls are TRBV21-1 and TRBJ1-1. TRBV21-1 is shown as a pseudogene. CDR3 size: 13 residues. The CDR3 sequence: CASSKVATTEAFF. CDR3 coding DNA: TGTGCCAGCAGCAAAGTTGCAACGACTGAAGCTTTCTTT.

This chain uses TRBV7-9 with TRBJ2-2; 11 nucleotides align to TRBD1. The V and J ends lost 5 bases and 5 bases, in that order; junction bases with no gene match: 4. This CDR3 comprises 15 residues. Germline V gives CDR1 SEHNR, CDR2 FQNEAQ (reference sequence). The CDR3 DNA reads TGTGCCAGCAGCCCTGGGACAGGGGGGACCGGGGAGCTGTTTTTT. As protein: CASSPGTGGTGELFF.

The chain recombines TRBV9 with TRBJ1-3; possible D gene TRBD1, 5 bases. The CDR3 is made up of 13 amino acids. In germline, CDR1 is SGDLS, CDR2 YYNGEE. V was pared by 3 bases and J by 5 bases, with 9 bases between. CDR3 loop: CASSAPDRNTIYF. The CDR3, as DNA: TGTGCCAGCAGCGCCCCGGACAGAAACACCATATATTTT.

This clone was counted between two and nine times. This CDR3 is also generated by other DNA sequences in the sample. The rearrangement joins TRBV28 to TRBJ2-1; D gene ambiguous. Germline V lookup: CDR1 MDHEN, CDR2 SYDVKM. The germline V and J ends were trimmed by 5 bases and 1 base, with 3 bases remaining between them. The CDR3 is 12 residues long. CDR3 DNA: TGTGCCAGCAGTCGATCCTACAATGAGCAGTTCTTC. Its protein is CASSRSYNEQFF.

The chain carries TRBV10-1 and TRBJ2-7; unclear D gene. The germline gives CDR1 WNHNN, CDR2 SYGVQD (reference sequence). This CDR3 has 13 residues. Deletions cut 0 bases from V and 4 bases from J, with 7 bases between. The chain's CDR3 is CASSESVGYEQYF. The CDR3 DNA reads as TGCGCCAGCAGTGAGTCGGTTGGATACGAGCAGTACTTC.